This T cell receptor (beta chain) originates from a study of early T cells in non-severe SARS-CoV-2 infection. The wider study: Bulk RNA taken from unsorted whole blood was sequenced, leaving chains unpaired. The study, taken as a whole, reports: Sequences matched to VDJdb favored anti-spike CD8 responses, while private and CD4 specificities were missed.

Individual cDNA molecules received unique molecular identifiers during library preparation. TCRdb called the 5' RACE reads again in MiXCR, with one record for every CDR3 protein. Among roughly 120,000 distinct CDR3 sequences listed, under 15% were seen once. As to this clonotype: Its antigen is still unknown.

This CDR3 has 12 amino acids. Per the germline V gene, CDR1 is SNHLY and CDR2 is FYNNEI. Trimming removed 5 bases from V and 8 bases from J, with 12 bases in between. The chain is built from TRBV2 and TRBJ1-2; D unclear. This clonotype originated in an adult who was a healthcare worker with PCR-confirmed SARS-CoV-2 infection or an uninfected control (not recorded which). The sample consisted of whole blood. CDR3 region: CASSPTSWGYTF. The CDR3 region has the DNA TGTGCCAGCAGTCCCACGTCCTGGGGCTACACCTTC. Together with reference TRBV2 and TRBJ1-2, the CDR3 gives the full variable domain: EPEVTQTPSHQVTQMGQEVILRCVPISNHLYFYWYRQILGQKVEFLVSFYNNEISEKSEIFDDQFSVERPDGSNFTLKIRSTKLEDSAMYFCASSPTSWGYTFGSGTRLTVV.